The rows below give T cell receptor beta chains drawn from one sample of a study of cytotoxic CD8 clonotypes in ibrutinib-treated CLL. Sequencing was performed with immunoSEQ multiplex PCR; in TCRdb, only in-frame clones are kept and a portion is missing. The sample records fewer than 400,000 clones, roughly 71% being singletons. The starting material was PBMCs, obtained after 36 months of ibrutinib treatment. These receptors came from a human donor with chronic lymphocytic leukemia. The conserved cysteine and the conserved F or W are not part of the CDR3 here.

v_call,cdr3_aa
TRBV20-1,SAVLARQY
TRBV11-2,ASSLAVPYSETQY
TRBV5-1,ASSGDSYNEQF
TRBV18,ASSTAGGAAYNEQF
TRBV9,ASSRVGETQY
TRBV5-1,ASSSGTAGTDTQY
TRBV11-2,ASSLEYQETQY
TRBV5-1,ASSWGGGAGPGEAF
TRBV5-8,ASTTPGSGTTYEQY
TRBV10-1,ASSEAGKGYNEQF
TRBV5-1,ASSLRLPSGLHGELF
TRBV11-2,ASSFGTGYEQY
TRBV7-3,ASSLLGPDTGELF
TRBV10-3,AIKPPGSTEAF
TRBV7-6,ASSLALAGGLGEQF
TRBV11-2,ASSTFGGLRYGYT
TRBV10-3,AISESESPLH
TRBV28,ASSPRLAGVYEQY
TRBV6-5,ASSYGQPSGNTIY
TRBV9,ASSVGLAGTLYDEQF
TRBV9,ASSAGPNTYEQY
TRBV5-1,ASSLLLGDTQY
TRBV9,ASSDLRTGGIETQY
TRBV28,ASSPDRANEKLF
TRBV5-4,ASSLGDTDTQY
TRBV7-9,ASSHARDRANSGNTIY
TRBV19,ASSIVRGAQH
TRBV15,ATSSDGLVYEQY
TRBV25-1,ASSDRDRGPGNTIY
TRBV9,ASSVAPIGTGRTYEQY
TRBV14,ASSQLAGRYYEQY
TRBV5-1,ASSLLGNSGDYEQY
TRBV5-6,ASSMDRAVGYT
TRBV25-1,ASSDGPGNTIY
TRBV28,ASSPLPTANYGYT
TRBV5-1,ASRTGVGDTQY
TRBV7-9,ASSLISGTSGRNEQF
TRBV4-1,ASSHMYDTQY
TRBV2,ASRAGGRAGAHNEQF
TRBV29-1,SVEDEAVGGYT
TRBV5-1,ASSYYETQY
TRBV5-1,ASSLTGGSGNTIY
TRBV7-2,ASSPDRGFGEQF
TRBV7-8,ASSPRRKNRESITDTQY
TRBV9,ASSVVGSGGISSYEQY
TRBV7-9,ASSGATTSGSRGEQY
TRBV28,ASSPPLAQQY
TRBV2,ASRGQGRHLETQY
TRBV6-6,ASAPDTSYGYT
TRBV4-1,ASSQVGGGPQETQY
TRBV11-2,ASSPPGQGAYEQY